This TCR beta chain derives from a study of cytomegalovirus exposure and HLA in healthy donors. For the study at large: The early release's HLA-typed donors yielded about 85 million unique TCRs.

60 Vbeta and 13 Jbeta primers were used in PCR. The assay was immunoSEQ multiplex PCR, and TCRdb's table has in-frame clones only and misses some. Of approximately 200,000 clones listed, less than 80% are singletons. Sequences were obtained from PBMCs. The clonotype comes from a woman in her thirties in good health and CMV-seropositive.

In DNA form, the CDR3 reads TGTGCCAGCAGCACTGGACTGGGGACAGATACGCAGTATTTT. Translated, it gives CASSTGLGTDTQYF. This chain connects TRBV11-2 to TRBJ2-3, with TRBD2 as a possible D gene (5 bases). The germline CDR1 and CDR2 sequences are SGHAT and FQNNGV. The V end was cut by 5 bases, the J end by 3 bases, with 12 bases between. This CDR3 spans 14 amino acids.